The text below deals with one TCR beta chain. The antigen remains undetermined. TCRdb independently ran MiXCR on the reads; one entry per CDR3 protein. The table lists fewer than 900,000 distinct CDR3 sequences, 25% to 35% of them singletons, with about 12% in the top ten. V lost 3 bases and J lost 2, with 4 bases in between. The CDR3 extends over 12 amino acids. CDR1 and CDR2 (germline): SGDLS, YYNGEE. This entry is derived from a study of T cell repertoires in cytomegalovirus infection. Whole-study context: In the study, CMV epitopes included recently identified HLA-C-restricted and well-studied HLA-B-restricted ones. Study-wide results and limits: Ex vivo, HLA-C-restricted CMV-specific TCR beta clonotypes prevailed over the rest of the response. Individuals carrying CMV plus the relevant HLA were identified by cumulative frequency of public TCR beta families.

The V gene is TRBV9, the J gene TRBJ2-3; no clear D. The receptor was isolated from a human donor in good health (CMV status not recorded). Some clones in this sample may be carry-over from other donors' samples. This material consisted of cultured CD8+ T cells from PBMCs, taken from culture after CMV antigen stimulation. In DNA form, the CDR3 reads TGTGCCAGCAGCGGGCCCACAGATACGCAGTATTTT. As protein: CASSGPTDTQYF.